Each of the 18 T cell receptor beta chains below was sequenced from the same sample in a study of Graves' ophthalmopathy and Graves' hyperthyroidism. Amplification of TCR beta CDR3 regions used RNA transcripts. Following a first-round RT-PCR that used HTBI primers, a second-round multiplex PCR was carried out. MiXCR, applied by TCRdb to the multiplex PCR reads, yields one record per CDR3 protein. The sample includes 200,000 to 300,000 distinct CDR3 sequences, around 42% of them seen just once. Sequencing was carried out using peripheral blood. The receptors were sampled from an adult man with Graves' ophthalmopathy.

This clonotype appeared a few times. The chain uses TRBV24-1 and TRBJ2-5; the D is unclear. This CDR3 region has 14 residues. Trimming shortened V by 2 bases and J by 4 bases, and 10 bases separated the two germline ends. CDR1 KGHDR and CDR2 SFDVKD come from the germline V gene. CDR3 sequence reads: CATSDYHLGETQYF. The CDR3 DNA follows: TGTGCCACCAGTGATTACCATCTGGGAGAGACCCAGTACTTC.

The gene calls are TRBV29-1 and TRBJ1-5, with unresolved D. CDR1 and CDR2 from the germline V gene are SQVTM and ANQGSEA. Trimming removed 4 bases at V and 6 bases at J, with 13 bases between. The CDR3 is 13 amino acids. The CDR3 is CSVVFENRQPQHF. The DNA for the CDR3 is TGCAGCGTTGTATTCGAGAATCGTCAGCCCCAGCATTTT. The full variable domain, with the rest looked up from reference TRBV29-1 and TRBJ1-5, is SAVISQKPSRDICQRGTSLTIQCQVDSQVTMMFWYRQQPGQSLTLIATANQGSEATYESGFVIDKFPISRPNLTFSTLTVSNMSPEDSSIYLCSVVFENRQPQHFGDGTRLSIL.

This clonotype was detected a few times. The CDR3 spells CASSPGFGNTIYF. The CDR3 coding sequence is TGTGCCAGCAGCCCCGGCTTTGGAAACACCATATATTTT. V usage is TRBV7-9 and J usage is TRBJ1-3; D not resolved. The germline CDR1 and CDR2 sequences are SEHNR and FQNEAQ (reference sequence). With 5 bases removed from V and 3 bases from J, the gap between germline ends came to 8 bases. This CDR3 spans 13 amino acids.

Comments on this clonotype: A read error may account for a junction end that differs from germline. The chain has TRBV5-1 and TRBJ1-1, with 8 positions matching TRBD1. This CDR3 has 15 residues. Per the germline V gene, CDR1 is SGHRS and CDR2 is YFSETQ. The CDR3 DNA reads TGTGCCAGCCGCTACAACAGGGGGATGAACACTGAAGCTTTCTTT. Translation gives CASRYNRGMNTEAFF.

This clonotype has more than one count but fewer than ten. The rearrangement joins TRBV9 to TRBJ1-6; tentative D call: TRBD1 (6 bases). Germline-derived CDR1 and CDR2 are SGDLS and YYNGEE. The ends were cut back, 5 bases at V and 8 bases at J, with 14 bases in the middle. The CDR3 sequence is 14 residues long. This CDR3 is CASSVTGRDSPLHF. The DNA for the CDR3 is TGTGCCAGCAGTGTTACAGGGAGAGATTCACCCCTCCACTTT. Based on the CDR3 plus reference TRBV9 and TRBJ1-6, the full variable domain is DSGVTQTPKHLITATGQRVTLRCSPRSGDLSVYWYQQSLDQGLQFLIQYYNGEERAKGNILERFSAQQFPDLHSELNLSSLELGDSALYFCASSVTGRDSPLHFGNGTRLTVT.

The rearrangement uses TRBV24-1 and TRBJ2-3; D unclear. The CDR3 runs 12 residues. Germline V gene data show CDR1 as KGHDR and CDR2 as SFDVKD. V lost 0 bases, J lost 5 bases, and 2 bases lay in between. CDR3 bases: TGTGCCACCAGTGATTTGCTAGATACGCAGTATTTT. Protein: CATSDLLDTQYF.

Ten or more counts support this clonotype. J is TRBJ1-1 and V is TRBV7-2; D remains unclear. The CDR3 extends over 12 amino acids. The germline V gene has CDR1 SGHTA and CDR2 FQGNSA. Trimming cost V 4 bases and J 8 bases, with 11 bases left between them. The CDR3 protein is CASSSWGGEAFF. Written as DNA, the CDR3 is TGTGCCAGCAGCTCGTGGGGTGGAGAAGCTTTCTTT. Based on the CDR3 plus reference TRBV7-2 and TRBJ1-1, the full variable domain is GAGVSQSPSNKVTEKGKDVELRCDPISGHTALYWYRQSLGQGLEFLIYFQGNSAPDKSGLPSDRFSAERTGGSVSTLTIQRTQQEDSAVYLCASSSWGGEAFFGQGTRLTVV.

This clonotype was seen just once. The V call is TRBV2, the J call TRBJ1-4; D remains ambiguous. The length of the CDR3 is 15 residues. Germline values: CDR1 SNHLY, CDR2 FYNNEI. V lost 2 bases and J 4 bases, leaving 11 bases between the germline ends. DNA for the CDR3: TGTGCCAGCAGTGAAAGAGGACTGCATAATGAAAAACTGTTTTTT. Protein: CASSERGLHNEKLFF.

The V and J genes are TRBV24-1 and TRBJ2-3; 7 bases line up with TRBD1. Looked up from germline, CDR1 is KGHDR and CDR2 is SFDVKD. There are 14 residues in the CDR3. Trimming took 9 bases from V and 5 from J; bases not matched to a gene: 10. CDR3 DNA sequence: TGTGCCACCCAGGGGGACATGAGAGGAGATACGCAGTATTTT. Translation gives CATQGDMRGDTQYF.

This chain joins TRBV12-3 or TRBV12-4 and TRBJ2-7, with TRBD2 as a possible D gene (5 bases). The V end was cut by 3 bases, the J end by 1 base, with 10 bases between. The CDR3 has 14 residues. The CDR3 DNA sequence: TGTGCCAGCAGTTTTAGCGTTGCATCCTACGAGCAGTACTTC. This codes for CASSFSVASYEQYF.

This clonotype showed up just a few times. The rearrangement uses TRBV9 and TRBJ2-7; possibly TRBD2 for D (5 bases). This CDR3 is built from 13 residues. The V end lost 5 bases, the J end lost 6 bases, and 15 bases lay between the germline ends. Germline V gene sequence: CDR1 SGDLS, CDR2 YYNGEE. The CDR3 nucleotides are TGTGCCAGCAGTCGCTCCGGAGGTAGCGAGCAGTACTTC. The encoded protein is CASSRSGGSEQYF.

CDR3 DNA: TGTGCCAGCAGGCGGGCCCGCCGGGGACTCGAGCAGTACTTC. Amino acids: CASRRARRGLEQYF. The rearrangement links TRBV28 to TRBJ2-7; D is possibly TRBD2 (6 bases). CDR1 and CDR2 from the germline V gene are MDHEN and SYDVKM. Trimming took off 6 bases at V and 6 bases at J, with 18 bases between the two ends. This CDR3 contains 14 residues.

The rearrangement joins TRBV5-8 to TRBJ2-7; no clear D. Trimming stripped 4 bases from V and 3 bases from J, with 11 bases between. Germline lookup yields CDR1 SGHTS and CDR2 YDEGEE. The CDR3 loop spans 13 amino acids. CDR3 DNA sequence: TGTGCCAGCAGCCCCGGCTACCTCTACGAGCAGTACTTC. Protein product: CASSPGYLYEQYF.

A few counts support this clonotype. The CDR3 reads CASSPDRVQETQYF. CDR3 coding DNA: TGTGCCAGCTCACCCGACAGGGTCCAAGAGACCCAGTACTTC. The chain couples TRBV28 to TRBJ2-5, with TRBD1 matching 7 bases. The CDR3 length is 14 residues. Germline lookup yields CDR1 MDHEN and CDR2 SYDVKM. V shed 8 bases and J 1 base; nucleotides not matched to a gene: 7.

This clonotype was seen at least ten times. This chain joins TRBV12-3 or TRBV12-4 and TRBJ1-5; perhaps TRBD1 as D (5 bases). The V end lost 4 bases, the J end lost 7 bases, and 14 bases lay between the germline ends. The CDR3 sequence is 14 residues long. CDR3 nucleotide sequence: TGTGCCAGCAGTTATCGAGAGGGGAGGCAGCCCCAGCATTTT. Residues: CASSYREGRQPQHF.

The chain uses TRBV2 and TRBJ2-7; TRBD1 might be the D (5 bases). Germline CDR1 reads SNHLY; CDR2 reads FYNNEI. This CDR3 spans 13 amino acids. With 2 bases removed from V and 0 bases from J, the gap between germline ends came to 5 bases. The CDR3 DNA reads TGTGCCAGCAGTGAACAGGGCTCCTACGAGCAGTACTTC. Encoded protein: CASSEQGSYEQYF.

The sample holds one count of this clonotype. This chain uses TRBV7-2 with TRBJ2-7; 7 bases match TRBD1. CDR1 SGHTA and CDR2 FQGNSA come from the germline V gene. V shed 4 bases and J 7 bases; nucleotides not matched to a gene: 10. CDR3 length equals 14 residues. The CDR3 nucleotides are TGTGCCAGCAGCTCCGGGACAGCCCCCTGGGAGCAGTACTTC. The encoded protein is CASSSGTAPWEQYF.

This clonotype was counted many times. The V and J genes are TRBV10-3 and TRBJ1-1, with D possibly matching TRBD1 (5 bases). The CDR3 has 13 amino acids. Germline CDR1 is ENHRY and CDR2 is SYGVKD. Trimming removed 3 bases from V and 2 bases from J, with 7 bases in between. The CDR3 loop is CAISEWDNTEAFF. CDR3 DNA: TGTGCCATCAGTGAATGGGACAACACTGAAGCTTTCTTT.